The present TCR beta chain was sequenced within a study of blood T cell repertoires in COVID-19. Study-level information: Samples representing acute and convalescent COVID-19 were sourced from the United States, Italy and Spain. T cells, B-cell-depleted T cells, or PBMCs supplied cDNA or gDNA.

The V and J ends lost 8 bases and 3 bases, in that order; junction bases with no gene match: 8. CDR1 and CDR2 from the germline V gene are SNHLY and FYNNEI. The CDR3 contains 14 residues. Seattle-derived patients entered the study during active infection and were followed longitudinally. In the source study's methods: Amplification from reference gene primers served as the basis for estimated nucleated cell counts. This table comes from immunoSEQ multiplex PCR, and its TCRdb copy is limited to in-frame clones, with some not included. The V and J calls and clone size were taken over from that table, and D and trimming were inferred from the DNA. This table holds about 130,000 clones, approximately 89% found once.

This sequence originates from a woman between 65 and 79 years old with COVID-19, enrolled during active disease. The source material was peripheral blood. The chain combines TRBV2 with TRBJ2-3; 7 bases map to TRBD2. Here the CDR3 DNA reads TGTGCCAGCGGGAGGGGTCTAGCTACAGATACGCAGTATTTT. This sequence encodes CASGRGLATDTQYF.